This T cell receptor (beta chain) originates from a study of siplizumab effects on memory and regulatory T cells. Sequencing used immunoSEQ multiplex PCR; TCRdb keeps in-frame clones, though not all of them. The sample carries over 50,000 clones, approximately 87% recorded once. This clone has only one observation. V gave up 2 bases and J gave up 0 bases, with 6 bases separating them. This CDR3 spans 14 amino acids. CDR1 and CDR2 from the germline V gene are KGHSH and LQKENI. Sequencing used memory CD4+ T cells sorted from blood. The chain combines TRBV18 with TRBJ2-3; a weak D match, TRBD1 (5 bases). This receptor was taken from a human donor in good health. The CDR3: CASSPRGSTDTQYF. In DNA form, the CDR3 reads TGTGCCAGCTCACCAAGGGGTAGCACAGATACGCAGTATTTT.